Listed here are 19 T cell receptor beta chains from one sample, sequenced in a study of response to subunit inactivated influenza vaccine. TCRdb ran MiXCR on the RT-PCR reads and lists one entry per CDR3 protein. The sample shows around 580,000 distinct CDR3 sequences, roughly 10% of them seen only once. Specimen: PBMCs from blood, collected on the day of vaccination. Receptors originate from a man aged 45 to 65 who received an inactivated influenza vaccine.

This clonotype was counted only a few times. The V call is TRBV5-1, the J call TRBJ2-3, with D tentatively TRBD1 or TRBD2 (5 bases each). Between the trimmed V and J ends, which lost 2 bases and 4 bases, there was a span of 14 bases. CDR3 length: 15 residues. Germline values: CDR1 SGHRS, CDR2 YFSETQ. CDR3 region: CASSLEGRRADTQYF. The DNA of the CDR3 is TGCGCCAGCAGCTTAGAGGGGCGTCGGGCAGATACGCAGTATTTT.

This chain connects TRBV11-2 to TRBJ2-5; 7 bases are shared with TRBD2. CDR3 length: 17 residues. From germline, CDR1 is SGHAT and CDR2 FQNNGV. J was trimmed by 2 bases and V by 1 base; bases with no gene match: 10. This chain's CDR3 is CASSLVPPGLKQETQYF. The CDR3 bases are TGTGCCAGCAGCTTAGTTCCCCCGGGACTAAAACAAGAGACCCAGTACTTC.

There are a few counts of this clonotype. This sequence joins TRBV12-3 or TRBV12-4 and TRBJ2-2; TRBD2 matches 7 bases. Trimming at V came to 6 bases and at J to 5 bases, leaving 9 bases not matched to a gene. The CDR3 consists of 15 residues. CDR3 sequence: CASSPGGTPTGELFF. DNA for the CDR3: TGTGCCAGCAGCCCGGGGGGTACACCTACCGGGGAGCTGTTTTTT.

The chain combines TRBV4-2 with TRBJ2-5, with D unclear. CDR1 and CDR2 from the germline V gene are LGHNA and YNFKEQ. The length of the CDR3 is 12 residues. The germline V and J ends were trimmed by 0 bases and 11 bases, with 10 bases remaining between them. CDR3 sequence (DNA): TGTGCCAGCAGCCAAGATGACTCCAGTCAGTACTTC. Protein sequence: CASSQDDSSQYF.

Only a few counts were recorded for this clonotype. V is TRBV10-3 and J is TRBJ2-3, with 8 positions matching TRBD2. The CDR3 extends over 15 amino acids. Unmatched junction bases numbered 5, after V lost 3 bases and J lost 3 bases. From germline, CDR1 is ENHRY and CDR2 SYGVKD. The CDR3 spells CAISDLSGATDTQYF. For the CDR3, the DNA is TGTGCCATCAGTGACCTTAGCGGGGCGACAGATACGCAGTATTTT.

V gene TRBV4-3 combines with J gene TRBJ1-1, with D perhaps TRBD1 (6 bases). V was cut by 5 bases and J by 2 bases, with 12 bases left in between. CDR1 and CDR2 (germline): LGHNA, YSLEER. The CDR3 consists of 14 residues. CDR3 nucleotides: TGCGCCAGCAGCTACCGGGACACTAACACTGAAGCTTTCTTT. Protein sequence: CASSYRDTNTEAFF.

This clonotype was counted ten times or more. The chain joins TRBV12-3 or TRBV12-4 to TRBJ2-3; the D gene could be TRBD1 or TRBD2 (5 bases each). CDR3 size: 15 residues. V lost 0 bases, J lost 5 bases, and 12 bases lay in between. In DNA form, the CDR3 reads TGTGCCAGCAGTTTAGCGGGACCGGCCCTAGATACGCAGTATTTT. Protein sequence: CASSLAGPALDTQYF.

This clonotype was seen at least ten times. V usage is TRBV29-1 and J usage is TRBJ1-1, with D possibly being TRBD1 (5 bases). Looked up from germline, CDR1 is SQVTM and CDR2 is ANQGSEA. The CDR3 loop spans 13 amino acids. V was cut by 4 bases and J by 1 base, with 10 bases left in between. The chain's CDR3 is CSVVRQGNTEAFF. In DNA form, the CDR3 reads TGCAGCGTTGTGCGTCAGGGGAACACTGAAGCTTTCTTT.

The chain is built from TRBV4-3 and TRBJ1-2; TRBD1 agrees at 9 bases. Germline loops: CDR1 LGHNA, CDR2 YSLEER. After removal of 5 bases from V and 3 bases from J, the junction contained 4 bases not matched to a gene. This CDR3 is built from 14 residues. In nucleotides, the CDR3 is TGCGCCAGCAGCAACAGGGGGCTCGACTATGGCTACACCTTC. Protein: CASSNRGLDYGYTF.

This clonotype was seen at least ten times. V usage is TRBV10-3 and J usage is TRBJ1-5, with D tentatively TRBD1 (5 bases). Trimming removed 11 bases at V and 3 bases at J, with 11 bases between. The CDR3 runs to 12 residues. Germline V gene sequence: CDR1 ENHRY, CDR2 SYGVKD. CDR3 protein: CASGGSNQPQHF. CDR3 DNA: TGTGCCTCCGGGGGTTCCAATCAGCCCCAGCATTTT.

The chain couples TRBV10-3 to TRBJ2-7, with D possibly matching TRBD1 (6 bases). The V end was cut by 6 bases, the J end by 6 bases, with 15 bases between. Germline CDR1 is ENHRY and CDR2 is SYGVKD. CDR3 size: 13 residues. The CDR3 protein is CAIRNEGVLEQYF. The CDR3 coding sequence is TGTGCCATCAGGAATGAGGGGGTTCTCGAGCAGTACTTC.

The chain joins TRBV20-1 to TRBJ2-1, with D perhaps being TRBD1 or TRBD2 (5 bases each). Germline V gene sequence: CDR1 DFQATT, CDR2 SNEGSKA (reference sequence). Trimming stripped 3 bases from V and 7 bases from J, with 19 bases between. The CDR3 is 15 amino acids. The CDR3 region has the DNA TGCAGTGCTAGGAAGTTGGGGGAGTCCCTAAATGAGCAGTTCTTC. Protein sequence: CSARKLGESLNEQFF.

This clonotype was detected only a few times. The chain combines TRBV7-8 with TRBJ2-7, with 10 bases matching TRBD2. There are 16 residues in the CDR3. V was clipped by 3 bases and J by 6 bases; unmatched bases: 11. Germline V gene lookup returns CDR1 SGHVS and CDR2 FQNEAQ. CDR3 sequence: CASSFQSGRAAGEQYF. The CDR3 nucleotides are TGTGCCAGCAGCTTTCAAAGCGGGAGGGCCGCTGGCGAGCAGTACTTC.

V gene TRBV4-1 combines with J gene TRBJ1-2; D is possibly TRBD1 (6 bases). In germline, CDR1 is MGHRA, CDR2 YSYEKL. V was clipped by 0 bases and J by 4 bases, with 18 bases between them. There are 17 residues in the CDR3. In DNA form, the CDR3 reads TGCGCCAGCAGCCAAGATGTTCGGGGGGCCGTGGGCTATGGCTACACCTTC. As protein: CASSQDVRGAVGYGYTF.

This clonotype was detected many times. This chain uses TRBV5-1 with TRBJ2-3; no firm D call. CDR3 length: 14 amino acids. Trimming removed 1 base from V and 1 base from J, with 7 bases in between. CDR1 is SGHRS, CDR2 YFSETQ, per germline. This CDR3 reads CASSLNQRTDTQYF. DNA of the CDR3: TGCGCCAGCAGCTTGAACCAACGCACAGATACGCAGTATTTT.

This clonotype was counted many times. The chain employs TRBV27 and TRBJ1-1; no clear D gene. V lost 0 bases, J lost 0 bases, and 5 bases lay in between. CDR1 and CDR2 (germline): MNHEY, SMNVEV (reference sequence). This CDR3 has 14 residues. CDR3 sequence (DNA): TGTGCCAGCAGTTTATCCGGCATGAACACTGAAGCTTTCTTT. This gives the protein CASSLSGMNTEAFF.

This rearrangement joins TRBV12-3 or TRBV12-4 to TRBJ2-5; D ambiguous. There are 13 residues in the CDR3. Trimming shortened V by 6 bases and J by 5 bases, and 13 bases separated the two germline ends. In DNA form, the CDR3 reads TGTGCCAGCAGCGTTGATTTTGGGGAGACCCAGTACTTC. It is translated as CASSVDFGETQYF.

The rearrangement uses TRBV7-9 and TRBJ2-1; a possible D gene is TRBD1 (7 bases). V was shortened by 8 bases and J by 9 bases, with 23 bases between the two germline ends. Germline-derived CDR1 and CDR2 are SEHNR and FQNEAQ (reference sequence). The CDR3 is made up of 15 amino acids. The CDR3 loop reads CASRRGSEGQGEQFF. The CDR3, as DNA: TGTGCCAGCCGCAGGGGGTCGGAGGGGCAGGGTGAGCAGTTCTTC.

This clonotype was seen a handful of times. The V call is TRBV5-1, the J call TRBJ2-1; 9 bases map to TRBD1. From germline, CDR1 is SGHRS and CDR2 YFSETQ. CDR3 length: 16 residues. V gave up 4 bases and J gave up 2 bases; unmatched junction bases: 7. This CDR3 is CASSAWTGVPYNEQFF. The DNA for the CDR3 is TGCGCCAGCAGCGCCTGGACAGGGGTTCCCTACAATGAGCAGTTCTTC.